A single T cell receptor (beta chain) is shown here with its context. Its antigen remains unidentified. The sample has other DNA sequences that encode this CDR3 too. Generated by immunoSEQ multiplex PCR, the TCRdb table keeps only in-frame clones and is missing some. Of nearly 1,000,000 clones in the sample, roughly 72% were seen once. The CDR3 contains 13 residues. Germline values: CDR1 SEHNR, CDR2 FQNEAQ (reference sequence). Trimming cost V 5 bases and J 0 bases, with 6 bases left between them. This entry is derived from a study of shared clonotypes between healthy human individuals. Study-wide points: Relative to clonotypes present in all four donors, those not shared had lower generation probabilities.

The sample comprised memory CD4+ T cells sorted from blood. Regarding subset: CD45RA-negative fraction. The receptor was derived from a man aged 18 to 29 in good health. V and J are TRBV7-9 and TRBJ2-3; D is ambiguous. The CDR3 loop reads CASSLGSTDTQYF. The CDR3 region has the DNA TGTGCCAGCAGCCTGGGGAGCACAGATACGCAGTATTTT.